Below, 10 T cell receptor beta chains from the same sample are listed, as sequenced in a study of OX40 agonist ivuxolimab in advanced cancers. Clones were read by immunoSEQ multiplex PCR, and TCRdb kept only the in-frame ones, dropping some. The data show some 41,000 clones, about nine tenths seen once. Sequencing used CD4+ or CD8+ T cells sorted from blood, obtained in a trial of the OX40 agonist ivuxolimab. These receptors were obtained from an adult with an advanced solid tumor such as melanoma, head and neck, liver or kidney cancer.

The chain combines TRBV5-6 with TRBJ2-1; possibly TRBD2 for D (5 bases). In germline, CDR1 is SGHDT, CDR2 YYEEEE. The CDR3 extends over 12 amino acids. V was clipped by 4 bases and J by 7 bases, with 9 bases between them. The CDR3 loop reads CASSPTGNEQFF. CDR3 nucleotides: TGTGCCAGCAGCCCGACGGGAAATGAGCAGTTCTTC.

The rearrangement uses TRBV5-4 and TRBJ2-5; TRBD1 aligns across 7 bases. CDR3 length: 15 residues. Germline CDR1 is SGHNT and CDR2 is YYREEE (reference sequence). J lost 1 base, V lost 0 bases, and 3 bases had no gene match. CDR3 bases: TGTGCCAGCAGCTTGGTAGGGACAGCCCAAGAGACCCAGTACTTC. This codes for CASSLVGTAQETQYF. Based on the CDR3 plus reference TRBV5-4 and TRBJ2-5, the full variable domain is ETGVTQSPTHLIKTRGQQVTLRCSSQSGHNTVSWYQQALGQGPQFIFQYYREEENGRGNFPPRFSGLQFPNYSSELNVNALELDDSALYLCASSLVGTAQETQYFGPGTRLLVL.

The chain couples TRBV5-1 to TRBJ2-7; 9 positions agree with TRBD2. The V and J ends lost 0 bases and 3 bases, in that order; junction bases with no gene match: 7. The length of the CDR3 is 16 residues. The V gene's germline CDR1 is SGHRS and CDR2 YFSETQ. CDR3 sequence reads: CASSLVASGEVYEQYF. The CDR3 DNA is TGCGCCAGCAGCTTGGTGGCTAGCGGGGAGGTCTACGAGCAGTACTTC.

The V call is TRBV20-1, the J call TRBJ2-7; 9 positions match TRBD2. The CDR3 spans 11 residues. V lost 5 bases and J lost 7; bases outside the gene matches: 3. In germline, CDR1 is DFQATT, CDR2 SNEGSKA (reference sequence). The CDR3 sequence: CSALLAGEQYF. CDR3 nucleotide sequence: TGCAGTGCTCTCCTAGCGGGGGAGCAGTACTTC.

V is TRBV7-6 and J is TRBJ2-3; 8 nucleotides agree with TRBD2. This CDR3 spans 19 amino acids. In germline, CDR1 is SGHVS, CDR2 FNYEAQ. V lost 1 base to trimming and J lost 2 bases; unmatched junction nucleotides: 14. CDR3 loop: CASSLGSSGGTPLTDTQYF. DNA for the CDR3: TGTGCCAGCAGCTTAGGTTCGTCGGGAGGGACCCCACTCACAGATACGCAGTATTTT.

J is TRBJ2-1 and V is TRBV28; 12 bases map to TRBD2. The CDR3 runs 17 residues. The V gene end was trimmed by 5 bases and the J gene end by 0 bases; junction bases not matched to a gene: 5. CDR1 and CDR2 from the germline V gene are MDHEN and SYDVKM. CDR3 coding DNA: TGTGCCAGCAGTCCGGGACTAGCGGGTCACTCCTACAATGAGCAGTTCTTC. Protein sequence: CASSPGLAGHSYNEQFF.

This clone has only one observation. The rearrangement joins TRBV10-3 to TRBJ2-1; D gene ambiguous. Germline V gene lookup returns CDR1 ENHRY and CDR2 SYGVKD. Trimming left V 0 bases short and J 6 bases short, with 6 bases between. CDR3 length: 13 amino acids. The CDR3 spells CAISESLPNEQFF. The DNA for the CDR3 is TGTGCCATCAGTGAGTCGCTACCCAATGAGCAGTTCTTC.

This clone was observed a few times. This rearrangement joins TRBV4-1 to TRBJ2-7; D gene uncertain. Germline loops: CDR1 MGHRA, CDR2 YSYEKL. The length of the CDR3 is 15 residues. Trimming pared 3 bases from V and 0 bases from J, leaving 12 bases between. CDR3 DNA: TGCGCCAGCAGCCATGACGACGGAGTCTCCTACGAGCAGTACTTC. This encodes CASSHDDGVSYEQYF.

Written as DNA, the CDR3 is TGTGCCAGCAGCCAAGATGGGACCGGGACAGGGGCCCTTAGCAATCAGCCCCAGCATTTT. Residues: CASSQDGTGTGALSNQPQHF. The chain employs TRBV4-2 and TRBJ1-5, with 10 positions matching TRBD1. Germline CDR1 reads LGHNA; CDR2 reads YNFKEQ. The CDR3 totals 20 residues. The J segment lost 0 bases and the V segment lost 0 bases, leaving 11 bases of the junction unmatched.

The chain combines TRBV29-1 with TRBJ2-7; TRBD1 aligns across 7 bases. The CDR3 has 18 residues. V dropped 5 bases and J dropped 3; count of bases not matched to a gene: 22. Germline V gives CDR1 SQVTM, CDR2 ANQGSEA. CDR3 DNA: TGCAGCGTTCTAGGGACAGACTTTATGCTGGACCGGGGCTACGAGCAGTACTTC. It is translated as CSVLGTDFMLDRGYEQYF.